This T cell receptor (beta chain) was documented in a study of cytomegalovirus exposure and HLA in healthy donors (dated by TCRdb to about 2017). Regarding the complete study: The 500 to 800 repertoires of the first cohort and the 95 to 150 validation repertoires were produced on the same platform, according to a later analysis. To predict cytomegalovirus infection status, the study brought together high-throughput TCR immunosequencing, statistical association of individual TCRs with disease status, and machine learning. Besides the first cohort of 666 subjects, a separate validation cohort made up of 120 different subjects was used. The study was designed to test whether signatures of past pathogen exposure could be identified by cataloging public T cell receptors. The paper's findings and limits, for the study overall: A later analysis had no HLA typing for the validation cohort, so co-occurrence there was scored across all 110 or so repertoires. Cytomegalovirus status was reported to be diagnosed by the classifier with high specificity and sensitivity in both the original and validation cohorts. Most TCR sequences were observed very rarely across donors, whereas some public TCRs were present in many individuals. A total of 164 TCR beta chains were listed by the study as associated with cytomegalovirus. According to the authors, the approach could potentially be generalized to other disease states and immunological phenotypes. In a later analysis, TCRs clustered in the first cohort were found to also tend to co-occur in the roughly 120 validation repertoires, with 90% to 95% of cluster scores above 0. In vitro tests confirmed that three of the cytomegalovirus-associated TCR beta chains recognize cytomegalovirus antigens.

Library creation used the immunoSEQ multiplex PCR assay. The authors' analysis ran thus. A statistical classification framework was built to diagnose cytomegalovirus status from the catalog of TCR beta chain sequences. TCRdb re-hosts the immuneACCESS table, in-frame sequences only. Its copies lack some clones; in the studies checked, an unresolved V gene accounts for under half of them, and the cause for the rest is not known. That table furnishes V, J and clone size, whereas the DNA furnished D and trimming. In this sample the table shows around 50,000 clones, over 85% of which occur a single time. Around 8% of the sample goes to the ten largest clones. Separate from the approximately 670-subject first cohort, the validation cohort of 95 to 150 subjects was the group to which the donors belonged. For CDR1 and CDR2, the germline V gene lists MNHEY and SVGAGI. At the junction V is shortened by 0 bases and J by 2 bases, with 10 bases in between. From the cysteine up to the phenylalanine, the CDR3 has a length of 15 residues. The CDR3 DNA has 45 bases and is translated from base 1.

Points on this clone: What this receptor recognizes is not known. Per-base quality was not reported, and no clone a single base away is much larger than it.

The clonotype originates from a woman aged 18-29 years in good health and CMV-seropositive. The specimen was PBMCs. The rearranged segments are TRBV6-5 and TRBJ2-5, with no reliable assignment of the D segment. The CDR3 amino acid sequence is: CASSYSTGLQETQYF. The nucleotide sequence reads as follows: TGTGCCAGCAGTTACTCAACGGGTTTACAAGAGACCCAGTACTTC.